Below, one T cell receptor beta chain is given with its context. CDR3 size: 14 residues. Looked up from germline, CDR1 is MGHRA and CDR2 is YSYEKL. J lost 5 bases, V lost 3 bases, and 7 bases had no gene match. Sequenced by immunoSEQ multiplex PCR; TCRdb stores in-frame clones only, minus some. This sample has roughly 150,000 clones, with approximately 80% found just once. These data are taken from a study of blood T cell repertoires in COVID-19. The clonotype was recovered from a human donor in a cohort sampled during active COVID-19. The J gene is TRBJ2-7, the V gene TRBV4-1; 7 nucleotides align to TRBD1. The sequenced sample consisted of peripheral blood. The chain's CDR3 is CASSHLDRAHEQYF. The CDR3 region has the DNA TGCGCCAGCAGCCACCTAGACAGGGCCCACGAGCAGTACTTC.